The sequence of this TCR beta chain was determined in a study of human T cells and chemical hapten exposure. This CDR3 is 13 amino acids long. Using its own MiXCR run on the RACE reads, TCRdb lists one record per CDR3 protein. The sample holds some 110,000 distinct CDR3 sequences; less than 40% are singletons and the top ten take more than 2.5%. Time point defined: patch test 3, about 24 weeks after DPC sensitization. The sample's treatment: therapeutic diphenylcyclopropenone sensitization with weekly scalp DPC. Blood was drawn before each patch test was applied. This chain joins TRBV12-2 and TRBJ1-2; the listed D gene, TRBD1, was not tested against the DNA. TRBV12-2 is a known pseudogene. Specimen: whole blood, collected in connection with sensitization to the hapten diphenylcyclopropenone (DPC). This clonotype was obtained from a man aged 35 to 55 with alopecia areata. Some clones in this sample may be carry-over from other donors' samples. The CDR3 loop reads CASRPDRVSGYTF. DNA for the CDR3: TGTGCAAGTCGCCCGGACAGGGTCAGTGGCTACACCTTC.